This T cell receptor beta chain was sequenced during a study of chemoradiotherapy in HPV16-positive cancers. Study-level results: HPV-responsive T-cell expansion during chemoradiotherapy was linked to improved recurrence-free survival in HPV16-positive patients. Non-HPV-specific T cells did not expand in tumors during treatment, whereas candidate HPV-specific clones and E7-related motifs did.

As to this clone: Its antigen is not identified.

The data were produced by immunoSEQ multiplex PCR, yet TCRdb's version contains in-frame clones alone and is incomplete. This table has around 12,000 clones, 65% to 85% appearing once. This CDR3 region has 13 residues. The germline V gene has CDR1 ENHRY and CDR2 SYGVKD. V lost 7 bases and J lost 15, with 19 bases in between. The chain recombines TRBV10-3 with TRBJ1-6; the D gene is possibly TRBD1 (6 bases). This TCR came from a human donor with HPV-associated anogenital cancer. The specimen was obtained from a patient who underwent chemoradiotherapy. Here the CDR3 DNA reads TGTGCCATCATGGACCGGGACATCTTGGTCCTCCACTTT. It translates to CAIMDRDILVLHF.